The source of this T cell receptor (beta chain) is a study of tumor-infiltrating lymphocytes in primary liver carcinoma. cDNA specific to TCR beta was made from about 0.45 ug of total RNA, with a constant-region primer employed for priming. The TCR beta library was amplified through three nested multiplex PCR rounds in a modified ARM-PCR procedure. Investigators reported that the first two PCR rounds, at 10 to 11 cycles each, used TRBV1-TRBV30 forward primers with a C-beta reverse primer. Each CDR3 protein gets one entry after TCRdb re-called the multiplex PCR reads with MiXCR. The repertoire holds about 25,000 distinct CDR3 sequences, with over 60% as singletons. Joint extraction of RNA and DNA used 20-30 mg of bulk tissue that was unsorted. This clonotype was found once. The CDR3 does not end in the conserved phenylalanine or tryptophan, so this is likely a read error. This CDR3 has 15 residues.

The genes are TRBV12-3 or TRBV12-4 and TRBJ2-3; D not resolved. The sequencing sample was made of liver tumor tissue from sampling region 5. As for subset: tumor region T5, tumor centre. The receptor comes from a woman in her twenties or thirties with primary liver carcinoma and hepatitis B virus infection. The CDR3 nucleotides are TGTGCCGGCAGTTTTCCCCCTCCTAGGACAGATACGCAGTATTAT. As protein: CAGSFPPPRTDTQYY.